The 5 T cell receptor beta chains presented below share a single source sample, sequenced in a study of tissue T cells after allogeneic stem cell transplantation (dated 2022 in TCRdb). The library relied on the immunoSEQ multiplex PCR assay. TCRdb mirrors the immuneACCESS table, restricted to in-frame sequences. Some clones are absent from its copies; in checked studies, under half trace to an unresolved V gene, and the reason for the others is unknown. The sample table records under 3,500 clones; about half of these occur just once. The top ten clones comprise 33% of the sample. Interpreted using the paper, the time point label stands for: mouse harvest day 14 after allogeneic transplant. Mouse grafts consisting of 10^7 T-cell-depleted bone marrow cells combined with 10^6 splenic CD5+ T cells were administered by tail vein injection. Input material: lymph node tissue. The receptors here all came from a female BALB/c mouse given C57BL/6 T cells with graft-versus-host disease after an allogeneic hematopoietic cell transplant.

This clone was observed once. This sequence is one base from a far larger clone and is likely a read error. Mouse gene names apply. The read ends 1 residue before the CDR3 terminus; that terminus is restored from the germline J gene. This chain connects TRBV13-2 to TRBJ2-1; 8 nucleotides match TRBD1. CDR1 and CDR2 from the germline V gene are NNHNN and SYGAGS (reference sequence). This CDR3 has 14 residues. The ends lost 2 bases at V and 5 bases at J; junction bases unmatched: 3. CDR3 sequence reads: CASGDRTGNAEQFF. The part of the CDR3 DNA that was read is TGTGCCAGCGGTGACCGGACAGGGAATGCTGAGCAGTTC.

Details on this clone: Gene labels here are mouse ones. The read ends 1 residue shy of where the CDR3 ends; the end is completed using the germline J gene. The chain recombines TRBV13-2 with TRBJ1-1; a weak D match, TRBD1 (6 bases). There are 13 residues in the CDR3. V lost 0 bases and J lost 4, with 7 bases in between. The germline gives CDR1 NNHNN, CDR2 SYGAGS (reference sequence). Incomplete CDR3 DNA: TGTGCCAGCGGTGATGGGGGGGCCACAGAAGTCTTC. This translates into CASGDGGATEVF. The full CDR3 is CASGDGGATEVFF.

With respect to this clone: All gene names here are mouse names. The CDR3 goes on 1 residue after the read ends, and that part is filled in from the germline J gene. The rearrangement uses TRBV13-2 and TRBJ1-4, with TRBD1 as a possible D gene (6 bases). Looked up from germline, CDR1 is NNHNN and CDR2 is SYGAGS (reference sequence). The CDR3 loop spans 14 amino acids. The CDR3: CASSLPGDNERLFF. Partial CDR3 DNA: TGTGCTAGCAGTTTACCAGGGGACAACGAAAGATTATTT.

Turning to this clone: The genes are named according to mouse. The DNA read from the CDR3 is TGTGGTGCTAGGGGGGGGACCTATAACAACCAGGCTCCGCTT. It encodes CGARGGTYNNQAPL. The whole CDR3 is CGARGGTYNNQAPLF. The chain links TRBV20 to TRBJ1-5; D may be TRBD1 (5 bases). The read stops 1 residue short of the end of the CDR3; the missing end is completed from the germline J gene. This CDR3 has 15 residues. Germline CDR1 is GFQATS and CDR2 is STVNSAI. Trimming removed 1 base at V and 0 bases at J, with 10 bases between.

For this clone: The gene names given are mouse names. The read falls 1 residue short of the CDR3 end, and the missing part is taken from the germline J gene. V gene TRBV20 combines with J gene TRBJ2-2; TRBD1 is a possible D gene (5 bases). CDR1 is GFQATS, CDR2 STVNSAI, per germline. This CDR3 has 12 residues. The ends were cut back, 4 bases at V and 3 bases at J, with 6 bases in the middle. CDR3 residues: CGAKTDTGQLYF. Incomplete CDR3 DNA: TGTGGTGCTAAGACAGACACCGGGCAGCTCTAC.